The text below deals with one TCR beta chain. The data derive from a study of control samples from healthy donors and cancer patients. Germline lookup yields CDR1 LNHNV and CDR2 YYDKDF (reference sequence). This CDR3 is built from 14 residues. Trimming pared 0 bases from V and 2 bases from J, leaving 8 bases between. Sequencing was performed with immunoSEQ multiplex PCR; in TCRdb, only in-frame clones are kept and a portion is missing. The sample yields around 120,000 clones, about 93% seen once. The J gene is TRBJ2-7, the V gene TRBV15; D gene uncertain. This TCR came from a man aged 30-40 years in good health. The sequenced sample consisted of blood. The CDR3 DNA follows: TGTGCCACCAGCAGAGAGGGCGGAACCTACGAGCAGTACTTC. Protein product: CATSREGGTYEQYF.